Below are 28 T cell receptor beta chains sequenced from a single sample in a study of read filtering for tumor transcriptome and immune sequencing. From roughly 0.4 ug of RNA, a library with molecular barcoded alpha/delta and beta/gamma adaptors was made. Via MiXCR, TCRdb re-called the reads, giving one row per CDR3 protein. The sample lists 130,000 or so distinct CDR3 sequences; roughly an eighth were seen once. Sequences were obtained from a population of CD138-negative cells sorted from bone marrow. Every receptor here comes from a donor aged 40 or older with multiple myeloma.

This clonotype was detected many times. The missing conserved phenylalanine or tryptophan at the end of this CDR3 makes a read error likely. The limits of the CDR3 on the DNA are not certain, so only TCRdb's listed CDR3 is given. The chain has TRBV12-3 or TRBV12-4 and TRBJ2-1; the table's D call, TRBD2, was not checked against the DNA. The CDR3 is made up of 12 amino acids, end residues included. The chain's CDR3 is CASSPGLANKII.

On this clonotype: A read error may explain this, as a much larger clone is one base away. The CDR3 nucleotides read TGTGCCAGCAGCCAAGAAGAGGGCTTCTACGAGCAGTACTTC. Residues: CASSQEEGFYEQYF. This sequence joins TRBV3-1 and TRBJ2-7, with D maybe TRBD2 (5 bases). This CDR3 contains 14 residues. Trimming pared 0 bases from V and 3 bases from J, leaving 9 bases between. CDR1 LGHDT and CDR2 YNNKEL come from the germline V gene (reference sequence).

In its sample, this clonotype was seen a few times. The rearrangement uses TRBV4-3 and TRBJ2-7; TRBD2 matches 13 bases. This CDR3 is 16 amino acids long. Germline V CDR1 and CDR2: LGHNA, YSLEER. V gave up 1 base and J gave up 5 bases; unmatched junction bases: 5. The CDR3 region has the DNA TGCGCCAGCAGCCAAGGGACTAGCGGGAGTAAGCACGAGCAGTACTTC. It is translated as CASSQGTSGSKHEQYF.

This clonotype was observed at least ten times. The chain combines TRBV7-2 with TRBJ1-1; D ambiguous. V was pared by 5 bases and J by 1 base, with 14 bases between. The CDR3 extends over 15 amino acids. CDR1 is SGHTA, CDR2 FQGNSA, per germline. In DNA form, the CDR3 reads TGTGCCAGCAGCACTCAGCAGCTTAAGAACACTGAAGCTTTCTTT. This translates into CASSTQQLKNTEAFF. Looking up the rest from reference TRBV7-2 and TRBJ1-1 gives the full variable domain: GAGVSQSPSNKVTEKGKDVELRCDPISGHTALYWYRQSLGQGLEFLIYFQGNSAPDKSGLPSDRFSAERTGGSVSTLTIQRTQQEDSAVYLCASSTQQLKNTEAFFGQGTRLTVV.

This clonotype was found many times. The chain is built from TRBV7-3 and TRBJ2-1; TRBD2 agrees at 10 bases. In germline, CDR1 is SGHTA, CDR2 FQGTGA. This CDR3 has 14 residues. Trimming removed 4 bases from V and 9 bases from J; junction bases left unmatched: 6. The CDR3 protein is CASSSTSGTGEQFF. CDR3 DNA: TGTGCCAGCAGCTCTACTAGCGGGACTGGTGAGCAGTTCTTC.

This clonotype has ten or more counts. V and J are TRBV5-5 and TRBJ1-5; 7 bases align to TRBD1. Germline CDR1 SGHKS, CDR2 YYEKEE (reference sequence). The trim removed 3 bases at V and 0 bases at J, leaving 9 bases unmatched. This CDR3 comprises 17 residues. The CDR3 protein is CASSYGQERLSNQPQHF. In nucleotides, the CDR3 is TGTGCCAGCAGCTACGGACAGGAAAGACTTAGCAATCAGCCCCAGCATTTT.

This clonotype was seen a few times. Its ends do not fully match the called genes, so a read error is possible. This chain uses TRBV7-9 with TRBJ2-1; D unclear. Per the germline V gene, CDR1 is SEHNR and CDR2 is FQNEAQ (reference sequence). The CDR3 has 15 amino acids. This CDR3 reads CASSSDLSSYNGQFF. CDR3 bases: TGTGCCAGCAGCTCCGATCTAAGCTCCTACAATGGGCAGTTCTTC. Filled out from reference TRBV7-9 and TRBJ2-1, the complete variable domain reads DTGVSQNPRHKITKRGQNVTFRCDPISEHNRLYWYRQTLGQGPEFLTYFQNEAQLEKSRLLSDRFSAERPKGSFSTLEIQRTEQGDSAMYLCASSSDLSSYNGQFFGPGTRLTVL.

The chain uses TRBV21-1 and TRBJ2-4; the D call TRBD1 from the table was never checked on the DNA. TRBV21-1 is labeled a pseudogene. This CDR3 has 17 residues. The CDR3 region is CASSKVGDQRVKNIQYF. The CDR3 coding sequence is TGTGCCAGCAGCAAAGTCGGGGACCAAAGGGTCAAAAACATTCAGTACTTC.

In the case of this clonotype: A read error may explain this, as a much larger clone is one base away. V gene TRBV29-1 combines with J gene TRBJ2-1, with 9 bases aligning to TRBD2. Germline V gene lookup returns CDR1 SQVTM and CDR2 ANQGSEA. The CDR3 length is 16 residues. CDR3 loop: CSAEDLWLAGNNEQFF. CDR3 in DNA: TGCAGCGCTGAAGATCTTTGGCTAGCGGGAAACAATGAGCAGTTCTTC.

This clonotype was seen repeatedly, ten times or more. J is TRBJ2-7 and V is TRBV11-2, with D possibly being TRBD2 (5 bases). The germline V gene encodes CDR1 SGHAT and CDR2 FQNNGV. This CDR3 has 16 residues. V was shortened by 0 bases and J by 1 base, with 13 bases between the two germline ends. The CDR3 DNA sequence: TGTGCCAGCAGCTTAGATTGGGCTCGGGATTCCTACGAGCAGTACTTC. Its protein product is CASSLDWARDSYEQYF.

This clonotype came up many times. V and J are TRBV6-6 and TRBJ1-2, with D possibly matching TRBD1 (5 bases). V was trimmed by 5 bases and J by 2 bases, leaving 15 bases between them. Germline loops: CDR1 MNHNY, CDR2 SVGAGI (reference sequence). The CDR3 consists of 15 residues. The CDR3: CASSTWDAWNYGYTF. The CDR3, as DNA: TGTGCCAGCAGTACCTGGGACGCCTGGAACTATGGCTACACCTTC.

This clonotype appeared many times. The chain couples TRBV12-3 or TRBV12-4 to TRBJ2-5, with a weak D call TRBD1 (6 bases). The CDR3 is 15 residues long. V lost 5 bases, J lost 3 bases, and 16 bases lay in between. Here the CDR3 reads CASSPAWDKKETQYF. The CDR3, as DNA: TGTGCCAGCAGTCCCGCGTGGGACAAGAAAGAGACCCAGTACTTC.

This clonotype was counted a few times. The chain is built from TRBV12-3 or TRBV12-4 and TRBJ2-1, with 11 bases that match TRBD2. The CDR3 consists of 15 residues. Trimming removed 5 bases from V and 6 bases from J; junction bases left unmatched: 6. DNA of the CDR3: TGTGCCAGCAGTGTAACTAGCGGGAGACGCAATGAGCAGTTCTTC. This codes for CASSVTSGRRNEQFF.

The genes are TRBV19 and TRBJ1-1, with D possibly matching TRBD1 (5 bases). The V end lost 3 bases, the J end lost 0 bases, and 8 bases lay between the germline ends. Germline V gives CDR1 LNHDA, CDR2 SQIVND (reference sequence). The CDR3 consists of 14 residues. CDR3 sequence reads: CASSIKGMNTEAFF. CDR3 in DNA: TGTGCCAGTAGTATCAAGGGGATGAACACTGAAGCTTTCTTT.

About this clonotype itself: Since a much larger clone is just one base distant, this may be a read error. The chain links TRBV5-1 to TRBJ2-7, with D perhaps given as TRBD1 or TRBD2 (6 bases each). Germline lookup yields CDR1 SGHRS and CDR2 YFSETQ. This CDR3 spans 14 amino acids. For the CDR3, the DNA is TGCGCCGGCAGCTTGCGGGACACTTCCTACGAGCAGTACTTC. Encoded protein: CAGSLRDTSYEQYF.

The chain couples TRBV25-1 to TRBJ2-7, with D perhaps TRBD2 (5 bases). The length of the CDR3 is 17 residues. Trimming cost V 7 bases and J 6 bases, with 28 bases left between them. Looked up from germline, CDR1 is MGHDK and CDR2 is SYGVNS. The CDR3 DNA reads as TGTGCCAGCATGGCCTTCAGAACTCGGGATACTGCGAGCGAGCAGTACTTC. The encoded protein is CASMAFRTRDTASEQYF.

In the case of this clonotype: Since a much larger clone is just one base distant, this may be a read error. V gene TRBV30 combines with J gene TRBJ2-5; 9 bases align to TRBD2. Looked up from germline, CDR1 is GTSNPN and CDR2 is SVGIG (reference sequence). CDR3 length equals 15 residues. V was pared by 2 bases and J by 3 bases, with 7 bases of the junction left unmatched. CDR3 loop: CAWSNSASGKETQYF. The CDR3 DNA reads as TGTGCCTGGAGTAACTCCGCTAGCGGGAAAGAGACCCAGTACTTC. Supplemented by reference TRBV30 and TRBJ2-5, the full variable domain reads SQTIHQWPATLVQPVGSPLSLECTVEGTSNPNLYWYRQAAGRGLQLLFYSVGIGQISSEVPQNLSASRPQDRQFILSSKKLLLSDSGFYLCAWSNSASGKETQYFGPGTRLLVL.

This clonotype was detected ten times or more. The rearrangement joins TRBV19 to TRBJ2-1; 10 bases agree with TRBD2. Trimming cost V 4 bases and J 10 bases; bases outside gene matches: 13. This CDR3 region has 16 residues. From germline, CDR1 is LNHDA and CDR2 SQIVND (reference sequence). The CDR3 bases are TGTGCCAGTAGTACAGGGTCCGGGACTAGCGTTATGGAGCAGTTCTTC. Translation: CASSTGSGTSVMEQFF. The variable domain in full, completed from reference TRBV19 and TRBJ2-1, reads DGGITQSPKYLFRKEGQNVTLSCEQNLNHDAMYWYRQDPGQGLRLIYYSQIVNDFQKGDIAEGYSVSREKKESFPLTVTSAQKNPTAFYLCASSTGSGTSVMEQFFGPGTRLTVL.

As concerns this clonotype: The CDR3 ends on some other residue instead of the conserved phenylalanine or tryptophan, so this is likely a read error. The J gene is TRBJ2-7, the V gene TRBV20-1, with TRBD2 matching 14 bases. After removal of 4 bases from V and 4 bases from J, the junction contained 6 bases not matched to a gene. Germline values: CDR1 DFQATT, CDR2 SNEGSKA (reference sequence). The length of the CDR3 is 15 residues. In nucleotides, the CDR3 is TGCAGTGCTATCGCTGGGACTAGCGGGAGTTACGAGCAGTACTAC. This codes for CSAIAGTSGSYEQYY.

In this sample, this clonotype turned up many times. The V and J genes are TRBV2 and TRBJ2-5; 8 nucleotides agree with TRBD1. The CDR3 sequence is 14 residues long. The germline V gene encodes CDR1 SNHLY and CDR2 FYNNEI. With 6 bases clipped from V and 4 bases from J, the junction kept 7 bases outside the gene matches. The CDR3 region is CASRSTGVGETQYF. The DNA for the CDR3 is TGTGCCAGCAGATCGACAGGGGTGGGAGAGACCCAGTACTTC.

This clonotype has just a few counts. CDR3 in DNA: TGTGCCAGCAGCCGGGGGATGACTAGCGGGGGTACCTACGAGCAGTACTTC. Its protein is CASSRGMTSGGTYEQYF. The chain recombines TRBV7-8 with TRBJ2-7, with TRBD2 matching 12 bases. CDR3 length: 17 residues. The germline V gene encodes CDR1 SGHVS and CDR2 FQNEAQ. The ends lost 5 bases at V and 2 bases at J; junction bases unmatched: 10.

At least ten counts were recorded for this clonotype. The V call is TRBV19, the J call TRBJ2-7; D is unclear. The V end lost 5 bases, the J end lost 6 bases, and 14 bases lay between the germline ends. This CDR3 is built from 13 residues. Germline assignment: CDR1 LNHDA and CDR2 SQIVND (reference sequence). CDR3 DNA sequence: TGTGCCAGTAGTCCCCGGCCGTCGGTCGAGCAGTACTTC. This encodes CASSPRPSVEQYF. The full variable domain, in which reference TRBV19 and TRBJ2-7 provide the parts outside the CDR3, is DGGITQSPKYLFRKEGQNVTLSCEQNLNHDAMYWYRQDPGQGLRLIYYSQIVNDFQKGDIAEGYSVSREKKESFPLTVTSAQKNPTAFYLCASSPRPSVEQYFGPGTRLTVT.

The rearrangement uses TRBV7-9 and TRBJ2-7; D ambiguous. Germline loops: CDR1 SEHNR, CDR2 FQNEAQ (reference sequence). The CDR3 has 15 residues. The V end was cut by 1 base, the J end by 0 bases, with 10 bases between. In nucleotides, the CDR3 is TGTGCCAGCAGCTTAGTCGGTTGGAGCTCCTACGAGCAGTACTTC. Translation: CASSLVGWSSYEQYF.

Concerning this clonotype: A much larger clone sits a single nucleotide away, making a read error possible. The chain combines TRBV6-1 with TRBJ2-7; unclear D gene. The germline gives CDR1 MNHNS, CDR2 SASEGT. Deletions cut 5 bases from V and 0 bases from J, with 11 bases between. This CDR3 is built from 14 residues. CDR3 in amino acids: CASSKVASSYEQYF. The CDR3 DNA is TGTGCCAGCAGTAAAGTTGCGAGCTCCTACGAGCAGTACTTC.

This clonotype was seen at least ten times. The chain carries TRBV12-3 or TRBV12-4 and TRBJ2-3; maybe TRBD2 (6 bases). V was clipped by 4 bases and J by 3 bases, with 14 bases between them. This CDR3 has 15 amino acids. The CDR3 sequence: CASSSDAGRTDTQYF. The DNA for the CDR3 is TGTGCCAGCAGTTCCGACGCGGGACGGACAGATACGCAGTATTTT.

This clonotype was found many times. The genes are TRBV25-1 and TRBJ2-3; TRBD1 matches 8 bases. V dropped 4 bases and J dropped 3; count of bases not matched to a gene: 9. The CDR3 runs 16 residues. CDR1 is MGHDK, CDR2 SYGVNS, per germline. CDR3 bases: TGTGCCAGCAGTGCCCGGGGCAGGGGGCGAACAGATACGCAGTATTTT. Protein product: CASSARGRGRTDTQYF. Filled out from reference TRBV25-1 and TRBJ2-3, the complete variable domain reads EADIYQTPRYLVIGTGKKITLECSQTMGHDKMYWYQQDPGMELHLIHYSYGVNSTEKGDLSSESTVSRIRTEHFPLTLESARPSHTSQYLCASSARGRGRTDTQYFGPGTRLTVL.

This clonotype was seen only a few times. A much larger clone sits a single nucleotide away, making a read error possible. The V and J genes are TRBV5-5 and TRBJ2-1; TRBD1 matches at 7 bases. The germline gives CDR1 SGHKS, CDR2 YYEKEE (reference sequence). This CDR3 has 15 residues. DNA of the CDR3: TGTGCCAGCAGCTTTGGTGGGACAGCCTCGGATGAGCGGTTCTTC. It codes for CASSFGGTASDERFF.

In this sample, this clonotype turned up many times. V gene TRBV7-9 combines with J gene TRBJ2-2, with TRBD1 identical over 7 bases. The CDR3 length is 14 residues. From germline, CDR1 is SEHNR and CDR2 FQNEAQ (reference sequence). The V gene end was trimmed by 11 bases and the J gene end by 1 base; junction bases not matched to a gene: 7. CDR3 amino acids: CAGPGQRNTGELFF. Here the CDR3 DNA reads TGTGCCGGCCCGGGACAGAGGAACACCGGGGAGCTGTTTTTT.